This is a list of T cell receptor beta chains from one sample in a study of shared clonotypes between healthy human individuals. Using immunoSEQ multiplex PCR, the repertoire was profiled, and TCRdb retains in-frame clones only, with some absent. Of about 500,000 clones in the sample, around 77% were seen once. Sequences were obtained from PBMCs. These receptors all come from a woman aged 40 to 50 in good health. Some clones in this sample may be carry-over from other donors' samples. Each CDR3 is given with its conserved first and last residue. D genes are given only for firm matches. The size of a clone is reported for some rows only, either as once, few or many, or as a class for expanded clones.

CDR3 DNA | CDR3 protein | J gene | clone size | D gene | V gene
TGTGCCAGCAGTAAACAGGGGGCCGGCGAAAAACTGTTTTTT | CASSKQGAGEKLFF | TRBJ1-4 | - | TRBD1 | TRBV6-1
TGTGCCAGCAGTCCGCAGGGCCCCGAGCAGTACTTC | CASSPQGPEQYF | TRBJ2-7 | - | - | TRBV2
TGTGCCTGGAGTGTTGTGGGCAACACTGAAGCTTTCTTT | CAWSVVGNTEAFF | TRBJ1-1 | - | - | TRBV30
TGTGCCAGCAGCTTGGGCTCCACAGCCAAAGAGACCCAGTACTTC | CASSLGSTAKETQYF | TRBJ2-5 | - | - | TRBV5-4
TGTGCCAGCAGCCCCCGGGAAGGGAGCGCCGCGGGCAATGAGCAGTTCTTC | CASSPREGSAAGNEQFF | TRBJ2-1 | - | - | TRBV11-2
TGTGCCAGCAGTGTTGACAGGGGGAACTATGGCTACACCTTC | CASSVDRGNYGYTF | TRBJ1-2 | - | TRBD1 | TRBV6-1
TGTGCCTGGAGTGTACGGGACGAGCAGTACTTC | CAWSVRDEQYF | TRBJ2-7 | - | - | TRBV30
TGCGCCAGCAGCTTGGAGAGCGGGAGGTGGGAGACCCAGTACTTC | CASSLESGRWETQYF | TRBJ2-5 | - | TRBD2 | TRBV5-1
TGTGCCTGGAGTACTAGCGACTACAATGAGCAGTTCTTC | CAWSTSDYNEQFF | TRBJ2-1 | - | TRBD2 | TRBV30
TGTGCCAGCAGTGGAGGAAGGGGAGGATATGGCTACACCTTC | CASSGGRGGYGYTF | TRBJ1-2 | few | - | TRBV5-4
TGTGCCAGCAGCGAAGTCTACAATGAGCAGTTCTTC | CASSEVYNEQFF | TRBJ2-1 | once | - | TRBV7-9
TGTGCCAGCAGCTTTAGTAGCGGGATCGTCGGTCAGTTCTTC | CASSFSSGIVGQFF | TRBJ2-1 | - | TRBD2 | TRBV7-9
TGTGCCAGCAGCTTAGGGTACAGGAACGGCTACACCTTC | CASSLGYRNGYTF | TRBJ1-2 | - | - | TRBV7-8
TGTGCCAGTGTCCGGGACAACATCGATGGCTACACCTTC | CASVRDNIDGYTF | TRBJ1-2 | many | - | TRBV2
TGTGCCAGCAGTTACTTGACAGGGACTAGCACAGATACGCAGTATTTT | CASSYLTGTSTDTQYF | TRBJ2-3 | - | - | TRBV6-5
TGTGCCAGCAGTGATCCAGGGCATCGCCCCTACAATGAGCAGTTCTTC | CASSDPGHRPYNEQFF | TRBJ2-1 | - | - | TRBV25-1
TGCGCCAGCAGCTTGGGGCAGGCTAGCAATCAGCCCCAGCATTTT | CASSLGQASNQPQHF | TRBJ1-5 | - | - | TRBV5-1
TGCGCCAGCAGTGAGGCGGGAAAAAACATTCAGTACTTC | CASSEAGKNIQYF | TRBJ2-4 | - | - | TRBV10-2
TGTGCCAGCAGCGTAGCCCACGGGGGCTACACCTTC | CASSVAHGGYTF | TRBJ1-2 | - | - | TRBV9
TGTGCCAGCAGTACCCGACAACGCTATAATTCACCCCTCCACTTT | CASSTRQRYNSPLHF | TRBJ1-6 | - | - | TRBV27
TGTGCCTTCAACCAAGACAATTCACCCCTCCGCTTT | CAFNQDNSPLRF | TRBJ1-6 | - | - | TRBV30
TGTGCCTGGAGATTGACAGGCCCGAACACTGAAGCTTTCTTT | CAWRLTGPNTEAFF | TRBJ1-1 | - | - | TRBV30
TGCAGCGTGGGGGGACAGGGCGTATACGAGCAGTACTTC | CSVGGQGVYEQYF | TRBJ2-7 | - | TRBD1 | TRBV29-1
TGCAGTGCTATGCGCAATGAGCAGTTCTTC | CSAMRNEQFF | TRBJ2-1 | - | - | TRBV20-1
TGTGCCAGCAGTTTAGCGCTAGCGGGGCACAATGAGCAGTTCTTC | CASSLALAGHNEQFF | TRBJ2-1 | - | TRBD2 | TRBV28
TGTGCCAGCAGCGTAGAGGGGGCTAGTTACGAGCAGTACTTC | CASSVEGASYEQYF | TRBJ2-7 | - | TRBD1 | TRBV9
TGTGCCGGCAGCGAATCTGGGCAGGGCGCTGAAGCTTTCTTT | CAGSESGQGAEAFF | TRBJ1-1 | - | - | TRBV7-9
TGTGCCAGCAGTGGGCAGGGGCCGGGGACTGAAGCTTTCTTT | CASSGQGPGTEAFF | TRBJ1-1 | few | - | TRBV7-2
TGTGCCAGCAGTTGGGGGTTGGTAACTAATGAAAAACTGTTTTTT | CASSWGLVTNEKLFF | TRBJ1-4 | - | - | TRBV28
TGTGCCAGCAGTGTTGGAGGAGGGGGCAATCAGCCCCAGCATTTT | CASSVGGGGNQPQHF | TRBJ1-5 | - | - | TRBV6-1
TGTGCCAGCAGCCTCGACAGTGGGAACACTGAAGCTTTCTTT | CASSLDSGNTEAFF | TRBJ1-1 | - | - | TRBV7-9
TGTGCCAGCAGTTTAAACGCAGAAGGAGACACTGAAGCTTTCTTT | CASSLNAEGDTEAFF | TRBJ1-1 | many | - | TRBV27
TGTGCCAGCAGCACGGGACTATTATCGGATGAGCAGTTCTTC | CASSTGLLSDEQFF | TRBJ2-1 | - | TRBD2 | TRBV7-3
TGTGCCAGCAGCAAACGGGACAGGATCTCTGGAAACACCATATATTTT | CASSKRDRISGNTIYF | TRBJ1-3 | few | TRBD1 | TRBV7-6
TGTGCCAGCAGTGAACGGAATATAACAGATACGCAGTATTTT | CASSERNITDTQYF | TRBJ2-3 | - | - | TRBV25-1
TGTGCCAGCAGCCAAGCCGGGGGTACGCAGTATTTT | CASSQAGGTQYF | TRBJ2-3 | - | - | TRBV4-2
TGCAGTGCCCAAGAGGGGGTACACCAGTTCTTC | CSAQEGVHQFF | TRBJ2-1 | many | - | TRBV20-1
TGTGCCAGCTCACCCCGACAGGGGGCACAAGAGACCCAGTACTTC | CASSPRQGAQETQYF | TRBJ2-5 | few | TRBD1 | TRBV18
TGCGCCAGCAGCCAAGATATGGGACAGACGATGGCTTCGTACTTC | CASSQDMGQTMASYF | TRBJ2-7 | - | TRBD1 | TRBV4-1
TGTGCCAGCTCACCACGGAGGGACGCCGATCAAGAGACCCAGTACTTC | CASSPRRDADQETQYF | TRBJ2-5 | once | - | TRBV18
TGTGCCAGCAGCCAAGATCTGAACACTGAAGCTTTCTTT | CASSQDLNTEAFF | TRBJ1-1 | - | - | TRBV14
TGTGCCAGCAGGCGTTCGGGACTTTTGAACACTGAAGCTTTCTTT | CASRRSGLLNTEAFF | TRBJ1-1 | many | - | TRBV28
TGCGCCAGCAGCTTGGGTACAGGGAAACTCTACGAGCAGTACTTC | CASSLGTGKLYEQYF | TRBJ2-7 | - | - | TRBV5-1